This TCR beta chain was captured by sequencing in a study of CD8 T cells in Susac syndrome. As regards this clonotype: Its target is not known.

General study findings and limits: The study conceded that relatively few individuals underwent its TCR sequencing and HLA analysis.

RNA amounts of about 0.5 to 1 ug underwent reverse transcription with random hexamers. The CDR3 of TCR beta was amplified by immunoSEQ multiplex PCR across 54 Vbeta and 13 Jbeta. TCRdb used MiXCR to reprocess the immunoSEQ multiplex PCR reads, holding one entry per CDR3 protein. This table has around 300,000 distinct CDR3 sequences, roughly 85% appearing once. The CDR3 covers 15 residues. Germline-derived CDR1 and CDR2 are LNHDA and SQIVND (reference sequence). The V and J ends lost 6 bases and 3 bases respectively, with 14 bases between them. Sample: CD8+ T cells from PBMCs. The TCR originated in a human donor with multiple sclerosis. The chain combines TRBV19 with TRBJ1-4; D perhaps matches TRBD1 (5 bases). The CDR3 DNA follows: TGTGCCAGTAGCCCCAGGGTAGTCGCTAATGAAAAACTGTTTTTT. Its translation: CASSPRVVANEKLFF.